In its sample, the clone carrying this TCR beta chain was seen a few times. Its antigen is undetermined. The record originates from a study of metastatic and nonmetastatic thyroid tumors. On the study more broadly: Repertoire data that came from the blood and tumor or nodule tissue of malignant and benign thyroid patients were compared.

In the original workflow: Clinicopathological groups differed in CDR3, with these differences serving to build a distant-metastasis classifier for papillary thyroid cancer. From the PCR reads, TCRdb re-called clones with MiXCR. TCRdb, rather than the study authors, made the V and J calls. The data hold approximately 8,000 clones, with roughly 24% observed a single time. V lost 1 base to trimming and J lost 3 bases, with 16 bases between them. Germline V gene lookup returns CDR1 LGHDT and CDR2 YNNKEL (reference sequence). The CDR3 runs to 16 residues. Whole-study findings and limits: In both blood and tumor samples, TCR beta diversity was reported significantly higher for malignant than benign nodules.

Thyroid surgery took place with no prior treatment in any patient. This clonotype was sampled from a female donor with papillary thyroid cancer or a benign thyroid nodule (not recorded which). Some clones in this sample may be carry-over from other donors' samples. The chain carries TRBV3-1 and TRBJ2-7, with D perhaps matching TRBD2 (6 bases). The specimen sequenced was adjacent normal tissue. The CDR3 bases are TGTGCCAGCAGCCAAGGGGCTTGGGGGGAACTCTACGAGCAGTACTTC. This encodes CASSQGAWGELYEQYF.